One and the same sample provided the 3 T cell receptor beta chains below, sequenced in a study of technical replicates of blood from a handful of donors. Method: immunoSEQ multiplex PCR; TCRdb's copy keeps in-frame clones and lacks some. The sample contains roughly 100,000 clones, about 95% of which appear only once. The sample consisted of T cells isolated from PBMCs. These receptors were obtained from a human donor in good health.

In DNA form, the CDR3 reads TGTGCCAGCAACTACTACGGGAGTACCGAGCAGTACTTC. As protein: CASNYYGSTEQYF. This chain links TRBV13 with TRBJ2-7, with a possible D match to TRBD2 (6 bases). The V end was cut by 7 bases, the J end by 6 bases, with 16 bases between. The CDR3 sequence is 13 residues long. The germline CDR1 and CDR2 sequences are PRHDT and FYEKMQ (reference sequence). Based on the CDR3 plus reference TRBV13 and TRBJ2-7, the full variable domain is AAGVIQSPRHLIKEKRETATLKCYPIPRHDTVYWYQQGPGQDPQFLISFYEKMQSDKGSIPDRFSAQQFSDYHSELNMSSLELGDSALYFCASNYYGSTEQYFGPGTRLTVT.

The chain uses TRBV27 and TRBJ1-4; possibly TRBD1 for D (5 bases). The CDR3 is 13 residues long. Germline V gene lookup returns CDR1 MNHEY and CDR2 SMNVEV (reference sequence). The ends were cut back, 9 bases at V and 2 bases at J, with 10 bases in the middle. CDR3 in DNA: TGTGCCAGGCCGGGGGGGACTAATGAAAAACTGTTTTTT. Translated, it gives CARPGGTNEKLFF.

The V gene is TRBV6-1, the J gene TRBJ2-7, with TRBD2 identical over 7 bases. With 0 bases clipped from V and 6 bases from J, the junction kept 2 bases outside the gene matches. CDR1 and CDR2 from the germline V gene are MNHNS and SASEGT. The CDR3 has 13 amino acids. CDR3 residues: CASSEAWGGEQYF. The DNA for the CDR3 is TGTGCCAGCAGTGAAGCTTGGGGGGGCGAGCAGTACTTC.